Listed here are 12 T cell receptor beta chains from one sample, sequenced in a study of blood T cells in healthy people across ages. With a J-beta primer mix and a sample-barcoded 5' primer, a second PCR ran about 7 to 12 cycles. Using its own MiXCR run on the 5' RACE reads, TCRdb lists one record per CDR3 protein. The sample includes roughly 1.6 million distinct CDR3 sequences, roughly a third seen only once; the top ten take roughly 10%. Input material: blood. The source is a woman in her twenties or thirties in good health.

The chain uses TRBV12-3 or TRBV12-4 and TRBJ2-3, with D unresolved. There are 14 residues in the CDR3. Trimming cost V 6 bases and J 0 bases, with 10 bases left between them. CDR3 sequence (DNA): TGTGCCAGCAGCTTCATATTGAGCACAGATACGCAGTATTTT. It yields the protein CASSFILSTDTQYF.

This clonotype was seen only a few times. V is TRBV29-1 and J is TRBJ2-7, with D maybe TRBD1 (5 bases). This CDR3 has 16 amino acids. Trimming took 6 bases from V and 4 from J, leaving 25 bases between them. Germline lookup yields CDR1 SQVTM and CDR2 ANQGSEA. The CDR3 DNA sequence: TGCAGCGTCCACCTTGGGGCCACAGGATCTGCTTACGAGCAGTACTTC. Translating it yields CSVHLGATGSAYEQYF.

This clonotype showed up just a few times. The genes are TRBV7-7 and TRBJ2-1, with 9 bases matching TRBD2. The CDR3 length is 20 residues. V shed 2 bases, J shed 8 bases, and the junction held 22 bases outside the gene matches. Germline V gene data show CDR1 as SSHAT and CDR2 as FNYEAQ (reference sequence). CDR3 nucleotides: TGTGCCAGCAGCTTACGAGGTGTGGCGGAGACTAGCGGACCGAGGGATGAGCAGTTCTTC. Translated: CASSLRGVAETSGPRDEQFF.

The chain combines TRBV20-1 with TRBJ2-3; D might be TRBD1 (5 bases). This CDR3 comprises 15 residues. Germline CDR1 is DFQATT and CDR2 is SNEGSKA (reference sequence). Trimming shortened V by 3 bases and J by 0 bases, and 13 bases separated the two germline ends. Here the CDR3 reads CSARGRQGSTDTQYF. In DNA form, the CDR3 reads TGCAGTGCTAGGGGGCGGCAGGGAAGCACAGATACGCAGTATTTT.

This clonotype was detected once. A much larger clone lies a single base off, so this may be a read error. The J gene is TRBJ2-1, the V gene TRBV5-1; 11 positions agree with TRBD2. V shed 4 bases, J shed 6 bases, and the junction held 3 bases outside the gene matches. This CDR3 has 14 amino acids. Germline V CDR1 and CDR2: SGHRS, YFSETQ. CDR3 in amino acids: CASSTSGGSNEQFF. CDR3 DNA: TGCGCCAGCAGCACTAGCGGGGGTAGCAATGAGCAGTTCTTC.

This clonotype has only a few counts. This chain links TRBV20-1 with TRBJ2-7; 8 positions agree with TRBD2. The CDR3 loop spans 16 amino acids. The trim removed 3 bases at V and 3 bases at J, leaving 13 bases unmatched. Germline values: CDR1 DFQATT, CDR2 SNEGSKA (reference sequence). DNA for the CDR3: TGCAGTGCTAGCCAGCGGGAGAAGGGTCCGGGCTACGAGCAGTACTTC. It yields the protein CSASQREKGPGYEQYF.

This clonotype showed up just a few times. The chain is built from TRBV5-1 and TRBJ2-1, with 7 nucleotides matching TRBD2. The V gene end was trimmed by 6 bases and the J gene end by 8 bases; junction bases not matched to a gene: 5. The CDR3 sequence is 12 residues long. The germline CDR1 and CDR2 sequences are SGHRS and YFSETQ. This CDR3 is CASMGGIYEQFF. In nucleotides, the CDR3 is TGCGCCAGCATGGGGGGGATATATGAGCAGTTCTTC. The complete variable domain, with remaining parts taken from reference TRBV5-1 and TRBJ2-1, reads KAGVTQTPRYLIKTRGQQVTLSCSPISGHRSVSWYQQTPGQGLQFLFEYFSETQRNKGNFPGRFSGRQFSNSRSEMNVSTLELGDSALYLCASMGGIYEQFFGPGTRLTVL.

The chain has TRBV20-1 and TRBJ1-1, with D possibly TRBD1 on 6 matching bases. This CDR3 is built from 13 residues. Trimming pared 6 bases from V and 1 base from J, leaving 12 bases between. The V gene's germline CDR1 is DFQATT and CDR2 SNEGSKA (reference sequence). The CDR3 DNA reads TGCAGTGCCCAACAGGGAGGGAACACTGAAGCTTTCTTT. This gives the protein CSAQQGGNTEAFF.

Only one count was recorded for this clonotype. The V gene is TRBV6-5, the J gene TRBJ2-3; unclear D gene. In germline, CDR1 is MNHEY, CDR2 SVGAGI. This CDR3 is built from 14 residues. V gave up 5 bases and J gave up 6 bases, with 15 bases separating them. CDR3 in DNA: TGTGCCAGCAGTCTAGTGGAAGCCCCGGATACGCAGTATTTT. Translation gives CASSLVEAPDTQYF.

This clonotype occurred a few times. The chain is built from TRBV5-1 and TRBJ2-7; 7 nucleotides align to TRBD1. This CDR3 comprises 14 residues. With V trimmed by 0 bases and J by 6 bases, 6 bases remained unmatched. Germline CDR1 and CDR2: SGHRS and YFSETQ. The CDR3 bases are TGCGCCAGCAGCTTGGGACAGGGCCTCTCCGAGCAGTACTTC. Its translation: CASSLGQGLSEQYF.

The genes are TRBV5-1 and TRBJ1-1; 7 nucleotides agree with TRBD1. CDR1 and CDR2 from the germline V gene are SGHRS and YFSETQ. The ends lost 7 bases at V and 2 bases at J; junction bases unmatched: 11. The CDR3 totals 15 residues. CDR3 coding DNA: TGCGCCAGCCGACGCCGGACAGGCCAAAACACTGAAGCTTTCTTT. Encoded protein: CASRRRTGQNTEAFF.

With regard to this clonotype: Because the CDR3 is missing its conserved closing phenylalanine or tryptophan, this is likely a read error. The chain uses TRBV10-3 and TRBJ1-5, with D perhaps TRBD1 (5 bases). The CDR3 is 14 residues long. CDR1 is ENHRY, CDR2 SYGVKD, per germline. Trimming took off 0 bases at V and 5 bases at J, with 8 bases between the two ends. The CDR3 loop is CAISESGGDQPQHY. In DNA form, the CDR3 reads TGTGCCATCAGTGAGTCCGGGGGGGATCAGCCCCAGCATTAT.